This T cell receptor (beta chain) stems from a study of graft-versus-host responses after intestinal transplantation. TCRdb's copy holds only in-frame clones and misses some; the assay was immunoSEQ multiplex PCR. The sample includes about 81,000 clones, about 91% seen only once; the top ten take 0.3% to 0.35%. Turning to this clone: Its target is not known.

This CDR3 is built from 14 residues. Looked up from germline, CDR1 is SNHLY and CDR2 is FYNNEI. V gave up 4 bases and J gave up 2 bases, with 8 bases separating them. This chain joins TRBV2 and TRBJ2-2, with D uncertain. The sequences come from unstimulated CD4+ T cells sorted from spleen or lymph node cells, collected before transplant. This sequence originates from a human donor who was the organ donor for an intestinal transplant. Here the CDR3 reads CASSAASNTGELFF. The CDR3 DNA reads as TGTGCCAGCAGTGCTGCGTCCAACACCGGGGAGCTGTTTTTT. The full variable domain, in which reference TRBV2 and TRBJ2-2 provide the parts outside the CDR3, is EPEVTQTPSHQVTQMGQEVILRCVPISNHLYFYWYRQILGQKVEFLVSFYNNEISEKSEIFDDQFSVERPDGSNFTLKIRSTKLEDSAMYFCASSAASNTGELFFGEGSRLTVL.